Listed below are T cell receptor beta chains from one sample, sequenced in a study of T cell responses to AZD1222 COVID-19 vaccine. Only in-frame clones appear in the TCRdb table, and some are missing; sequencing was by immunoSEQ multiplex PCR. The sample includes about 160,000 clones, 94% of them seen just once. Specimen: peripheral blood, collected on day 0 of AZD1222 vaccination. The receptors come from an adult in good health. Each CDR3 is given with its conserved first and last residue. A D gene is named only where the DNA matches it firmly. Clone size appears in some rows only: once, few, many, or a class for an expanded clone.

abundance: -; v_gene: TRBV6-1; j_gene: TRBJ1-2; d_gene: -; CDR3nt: TGTGCCAGCAGTGATGGCGGCAGTACTAACTATGGCTACACCTTC; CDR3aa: CASSDGGSTNYGYTF
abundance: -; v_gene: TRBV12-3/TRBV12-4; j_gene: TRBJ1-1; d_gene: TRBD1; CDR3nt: TGTGCCAGCAGGGTCGGGACAGGCGAAGCTTTCTTT; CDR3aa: CASRVGTGEAFF
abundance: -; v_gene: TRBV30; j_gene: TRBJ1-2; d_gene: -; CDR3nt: TGTGCCTGGGGTAGTACGGGAAACTATGGCTACACCTTC; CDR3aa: CAWGSTGNYGYTF
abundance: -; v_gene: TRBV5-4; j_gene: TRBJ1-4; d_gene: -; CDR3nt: TGTGCCTTCCGGGGCAGCAACGGGGAAAAACTGTTTTTT; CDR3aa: CAFRGSNGEKLFF
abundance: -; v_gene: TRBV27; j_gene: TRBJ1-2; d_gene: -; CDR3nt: TGTGCCAGCAGCTCCCCGGCGTGGGGAAACTATGGCTACACCTTC; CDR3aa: CASSSPAWGNYGYTF
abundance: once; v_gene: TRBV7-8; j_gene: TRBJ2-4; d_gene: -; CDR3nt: TGTGCCAGCAGCCCCGGGACACTAAACATTCAGTACTTC; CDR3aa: CASSPGTLNIQYF
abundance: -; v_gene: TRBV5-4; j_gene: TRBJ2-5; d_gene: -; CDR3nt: TGTGCCAGCAGCTTGGAAGGCGGGGTAGTTGAAGAGACCCAGTACTTC; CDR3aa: CASSLEGGVVEETQYF
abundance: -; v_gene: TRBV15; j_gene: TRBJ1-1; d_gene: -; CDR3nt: TGTGCCACCAGCAGCTTTAACACTGAAGCTTTCTTT; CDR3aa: CATSSFNTEAFF
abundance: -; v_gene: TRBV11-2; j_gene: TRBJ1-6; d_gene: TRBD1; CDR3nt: TGTGCCACTACGGGACAGGGGGCGATCAATTCACCCCTCCACTTT; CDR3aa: CATTGQGAINSPLHF
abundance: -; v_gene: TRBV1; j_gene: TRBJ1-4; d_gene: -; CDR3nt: TGCACCAGCAGCCAAGCTCAGGGGGCTAATGAAAAACTGTTTTTT; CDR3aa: CTSSQAQGANEKLFF
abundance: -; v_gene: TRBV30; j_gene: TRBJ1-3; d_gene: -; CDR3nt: TGTGCCTGGAGTCGGGCGGCTGGAAACACCATATATTTT; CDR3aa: CAWSRAAGNTIYF
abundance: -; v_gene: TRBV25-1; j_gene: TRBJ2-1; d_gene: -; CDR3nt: TGTGCCAGCAGTGAAGGAGGCGCCCTGGGGCTTTATGAGCAGTTCTTC; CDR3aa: CASSEGGALGLYEQFF
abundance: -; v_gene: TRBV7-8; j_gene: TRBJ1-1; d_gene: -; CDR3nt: TGTGCCAGCAGCTTAGTTCGGCAGAACACTGAAGCTTTCTTT; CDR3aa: CASSLVRQNTEAFF
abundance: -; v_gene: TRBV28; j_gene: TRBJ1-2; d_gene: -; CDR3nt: TGTGCCAGCAGTTTACAGGGGACTTCCTATGGCTACACCTTC; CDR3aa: CASSLQGTSYGYTF
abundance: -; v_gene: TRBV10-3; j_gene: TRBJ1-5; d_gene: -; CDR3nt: TGTGCCATCAGTGAGGGGGCATCGAGCAATCAGCCCCAGCATTTT; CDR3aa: CAISEGASSNQPQHF
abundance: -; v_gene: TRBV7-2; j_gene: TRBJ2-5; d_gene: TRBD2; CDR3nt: TGTGCCAGCAGCTTCTCGGGAGGGTGGCAAGAGACCCAGTACTTC; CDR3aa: CASSFSGGWQETQYF
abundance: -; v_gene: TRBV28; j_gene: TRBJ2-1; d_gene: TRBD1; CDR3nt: TGTGCCAGCACCCGAGTTGGCAGGGGGCCCAATGAGCAGTTCTTC; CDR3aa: CASTRVGRGPNEQFF
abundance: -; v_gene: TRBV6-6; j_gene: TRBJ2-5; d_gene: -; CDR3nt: TGTGCCAGCAGTTATGGGGGGCGCCCAGAGACCCAGTACTTC; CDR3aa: CASSYGGRPETQYF
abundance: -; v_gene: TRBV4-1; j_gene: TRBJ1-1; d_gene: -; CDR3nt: TGCGCCAGCAGCTCCGGGGCAGGGCGCACTGAAGCTTTCTTT; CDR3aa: CASSSGAGRTEAFF
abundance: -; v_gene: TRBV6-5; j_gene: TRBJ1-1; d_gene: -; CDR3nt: TGTGCCAGCAGTTACCCCCCGACTGAAGCTTTCTTT; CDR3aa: CASSYPPTEAFF
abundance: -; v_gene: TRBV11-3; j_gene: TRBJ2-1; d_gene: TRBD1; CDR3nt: TGTGCCAGCAGCTCGGGACAGGGGCAGGGGGAGCAGTTCTTC; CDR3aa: CASSSGQGQGEQFF
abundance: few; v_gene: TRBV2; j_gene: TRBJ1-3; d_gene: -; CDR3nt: TGTGCCAGCAGTGTGGGCCCAGTGGGTGAGGGAAACACCATATATTTT; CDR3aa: CASSVGPVGEGNTIYF
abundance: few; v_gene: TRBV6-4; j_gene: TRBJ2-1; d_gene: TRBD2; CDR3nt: TGTGCCAGCAGTGTCCGGGGGGAGGGCTACAATGAGCAGTTCTTC; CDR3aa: CASSVRGEGYNEQFF
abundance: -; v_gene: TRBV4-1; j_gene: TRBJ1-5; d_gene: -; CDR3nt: TGCGCCAGCAGCTCACAAGACCTGGTAGGCAATCAGCCCCAGCATTTT; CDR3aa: CASSSQDLVGNQPQHF
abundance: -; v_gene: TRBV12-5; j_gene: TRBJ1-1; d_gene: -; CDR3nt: TGTGCTAGTGGCAACTTGGTGGGGCAAACTGAAGCTTTCTTT; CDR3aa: CASGNLVGQTEAFF
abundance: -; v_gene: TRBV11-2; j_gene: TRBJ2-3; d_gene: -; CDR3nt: TGTGCCAGCAGCTTAGATCTAGGCAGGGGCACAGATACGCAGTATTTT; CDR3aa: CASSLDLGRGTDTQYF
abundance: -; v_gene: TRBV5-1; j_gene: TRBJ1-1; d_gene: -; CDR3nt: TGCGCCAGCAGCTTGGAGCTGGGGAACACTGAAGCTTTCTTT; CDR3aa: CASSLELGNTEAFF
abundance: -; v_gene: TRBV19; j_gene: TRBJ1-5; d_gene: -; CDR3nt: TGTGCCGCGGGGGGAGGCAATCAGCCCCAGCATTTT; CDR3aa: CAAGGGNQPQHF
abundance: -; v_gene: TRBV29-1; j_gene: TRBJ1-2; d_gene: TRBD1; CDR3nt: TGCAGCGTCCTGACAGGGCCCAACTATGGCTACACCTTC; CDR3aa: CSVLTGPNYGYTF
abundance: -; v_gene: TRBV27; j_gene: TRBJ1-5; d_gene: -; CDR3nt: TGTGCCAGCAGTTTATCGGGGACAAATCAGCCCCAGCATTTT; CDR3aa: CASSLSGTNQPQHF
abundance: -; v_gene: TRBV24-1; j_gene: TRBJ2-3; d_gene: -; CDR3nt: TGTGCCACCAGTGATTTGGTGGGGTCAGGGACAGATACGCAGTATTTT; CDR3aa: CATSDLVGSGTDTQYF
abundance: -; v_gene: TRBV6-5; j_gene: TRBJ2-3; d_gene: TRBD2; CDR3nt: TGTGCCAGCACACTAGCGGGAGTAGATACGCAGTATTTT; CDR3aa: CASTLAGVDTQYF
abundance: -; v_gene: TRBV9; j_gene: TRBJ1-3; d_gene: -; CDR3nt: TGTGCCAGCAGTTCTAGTCCTGGAAACACCATATATTTT; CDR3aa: CASSSSPGNTIYF
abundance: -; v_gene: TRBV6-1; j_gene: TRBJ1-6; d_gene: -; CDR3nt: TGTGCCAGCAGTGAAAACAGGTGGGCCTCACCCCTCCACTTT; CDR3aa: CASSENRWASPLHF
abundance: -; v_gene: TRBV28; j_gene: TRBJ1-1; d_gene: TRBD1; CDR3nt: TGTGCCAGCAGTTCACAGGGGGCGCGCACTGAAGCTTTCTTT; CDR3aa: CASSSQGARTEAFF
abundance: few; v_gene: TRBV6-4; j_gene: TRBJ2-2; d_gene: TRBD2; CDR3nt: TGTGCCAGCAGTGCAGCGGGAGGGATCACCGGGGAGCTGTTTTTT; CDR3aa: CASSAAGGITGELFF
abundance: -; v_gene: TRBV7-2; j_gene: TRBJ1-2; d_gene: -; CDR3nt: TGTGCCAGCAGCTTAGCACCACTACAGGATAACTATGGCTACACCTTC; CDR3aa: CASSLAPLQDNYGYTF
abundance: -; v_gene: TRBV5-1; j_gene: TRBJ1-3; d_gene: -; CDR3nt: TGCGCCAGCAGCTTGTCAGCAGGGTCTGGAAACACCATATATTTT; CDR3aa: CASSLSAGSGNTIYF
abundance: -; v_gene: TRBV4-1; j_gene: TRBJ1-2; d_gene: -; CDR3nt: TGCGCCAGCAGCCAAGGTCTGGGGAGCCGCACCTATGGCTACACCTTC; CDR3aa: CASSQGLGSRTYGYTF
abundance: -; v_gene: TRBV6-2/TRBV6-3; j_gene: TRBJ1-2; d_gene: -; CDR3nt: TGTGCCAGCAGCCCGAGGGAGGATTATGGCTACACCTTC; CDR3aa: CASSPREDYGYTF
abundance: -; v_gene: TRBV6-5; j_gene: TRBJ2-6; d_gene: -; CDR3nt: TGTGCCAGCAGTGACTCAGCGATTGGGGCCAACGTCCTGACTTTC; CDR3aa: CASSDSAIGANVLTF
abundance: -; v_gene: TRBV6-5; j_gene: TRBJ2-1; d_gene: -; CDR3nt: TGTGCCAGCAGGATTTCCGGGACATACCCCGATGAGCAGTTCTTC; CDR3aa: CASRISGTYPDEQFF
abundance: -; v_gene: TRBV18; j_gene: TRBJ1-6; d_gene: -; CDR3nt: TGTGCCAGCTCACCAGAGGCGGTAGGGCCCACCTATAATTCACCCCTCCACTTT; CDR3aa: CASSPEAVGPTYNSPLHF
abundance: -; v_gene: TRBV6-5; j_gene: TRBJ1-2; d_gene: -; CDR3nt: TGTGCCAGCAGGGCGGCGCCCACCTCCGGGTATGGCTACACCTTC; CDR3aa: CASRAAPTSGYGYTF
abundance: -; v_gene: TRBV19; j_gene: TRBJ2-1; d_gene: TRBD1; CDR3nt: TGTGCCAGTAGTTTGCCGGGACAGACGGTATCGGGGGAGCAGTTCTTC; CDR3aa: CASSLPGQTVSGEQFF
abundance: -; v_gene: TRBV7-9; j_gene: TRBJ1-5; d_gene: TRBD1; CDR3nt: TGTGCCAGCACATCAGGGGGACGACAGCCCCAGCATTTT; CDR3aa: CASTSGGRQPQHF
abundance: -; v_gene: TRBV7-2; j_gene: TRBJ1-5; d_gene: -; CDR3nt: TGTGCCAGCAGCTTAGCCGGGGCTGGCAATCAGCCCCAGCATTTT; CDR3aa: CASSLAGAGNQPQHF
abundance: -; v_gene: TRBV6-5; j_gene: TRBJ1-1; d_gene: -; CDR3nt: TGTGCCAGCAGTTACTCGAGTGGGGTGAGGACTGAAGCTTTCTTT; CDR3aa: CASSYSSGVRTEAFF
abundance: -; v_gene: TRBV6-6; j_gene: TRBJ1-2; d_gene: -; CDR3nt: TGTGCCAGCAGTCGAGGGGACTCTTTCTATGGCTACACCTTC; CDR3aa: CASSRGDSFYGYTF
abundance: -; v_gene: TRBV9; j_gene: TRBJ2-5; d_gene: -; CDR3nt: TGTGCCAGCAGCGTAGGGACTGAAGAGACCCAGTACTTC; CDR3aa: CASSVGTEETQYF
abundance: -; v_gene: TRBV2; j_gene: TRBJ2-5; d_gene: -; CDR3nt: TGTGCCAGCAGTGGGCAGTTTCAAGAGACCCAGTACTTC; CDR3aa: CASSGQFQETQYF
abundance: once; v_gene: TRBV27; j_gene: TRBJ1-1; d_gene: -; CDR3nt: TGTGCCAGTAATACTGTTGGAACGGGGCGTCATGAAGCTTTCTTT; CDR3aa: CASNTVGTGRHEAFF
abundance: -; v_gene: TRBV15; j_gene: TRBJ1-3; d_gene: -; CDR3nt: TGTGCCACCAGCAGAGCCGGGACGGACTCTGGAAACACCATATATTTT; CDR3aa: CATSRAGTDSGNTIYF
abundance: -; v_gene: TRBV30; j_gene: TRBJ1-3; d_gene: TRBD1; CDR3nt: TGTGCCTGGAACGACAGGGGAGCAAACACCATATATTTT; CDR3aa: CAWNDRGANTIYF
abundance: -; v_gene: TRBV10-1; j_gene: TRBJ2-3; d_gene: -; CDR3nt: TGCGCCAGCAGTTGGACAGCGGAAGATACGCAGTATTTT; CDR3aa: CASSWTAEDTQYF
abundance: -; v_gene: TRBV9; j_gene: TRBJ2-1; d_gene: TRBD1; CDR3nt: TGTGCCAGCAGCGAGGGGGACAGGGGCCATGAGCAGTTCTTC; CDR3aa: CASSEGDRGHEQFF
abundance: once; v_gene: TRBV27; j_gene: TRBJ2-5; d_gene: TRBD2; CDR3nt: TGTGCCAGCAGTTTGCTAGGGACTAGCGGGGTAAAGACCCAGTACTTC; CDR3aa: CASSLLGTSGVKTQYF
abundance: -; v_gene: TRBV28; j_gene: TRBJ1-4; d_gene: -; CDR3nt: TGTGCCAGCAGTTTCACAGGGATGTCCAATGAAAAACTGTTTTTT; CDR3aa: CASSFTGMSNEKLFF
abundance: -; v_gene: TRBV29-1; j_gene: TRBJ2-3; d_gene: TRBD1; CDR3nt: TGCAGCGTCGCTGGACAGGAACAACGACGCACAGATACGCAGTATTTT; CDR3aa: CSVAGQEQRRTDTQYF